The source of this T cell receptor beta chain is a study of regulatory dendritic cells for organ transplantation (dated by TCRdb to about 2017). A note on the overall study: Before and after allostimulation with regulatory or mature dendritic cells, TCRbeta repertoires were sequenced from sorted naive and memory CD4+ and CD8+ T cells.

A note on this clone: This clone's antigen is unknown. No much larger clone exists at a distance of one base, and base qualities are not known.

Findings and caveats that apply to the study as a whole: The repertoires of naive CD4+ and CD8+ T cells were highly diverse, while memory cell repertoires were less diverse, with memory CD8+ cells being the most oligoclonal. Of the resting subsets, the one holding the most alloreactive TCR clonotypes was memory CD8+ T cells. In both subjects, allostimulation led to expansion of memory CD8+ clones, though the expansion induced by regulatory dendritic cells appeared to be more limited than that induced by mature dendritic cells. Only a couple of subjects were sequenced, and the authors noted considerable between-individual heterogeneity in the alloreactive memory CD8+ T cell pool.

The TCRbeta CDR3 regions were amplified in a multiplexed two-step PCR with Vbeta-specific forward primers and Jbeta-specific reverse primers. The TCRbeta libraries were sequenced on an Illumina instrument via the immunoSEQ service. As for how the authors treated the data: IMGT annotation was used to assign V, D and J genes, and synthetic CDR3 analogues were used to correct counts for multiplex PCR bias. Repertoire clonality was computed in the immunoSEQ Analyzer as one minus normalized Shannon entropy. Whether a clone counted as expanded was decided by Fisher's exact test with Benjamini-Hochberg false discovery rate control and a two-tailed cutoff of P<0.01. TCRdb took over this immuneACCESS table, retaining in-frame rearrangements with V and J assigned. Such tables are incomplete; in checked studies, under half of the missing clones stem from an unresolved V gene, and the remainder is unexplained. V and J calls and clone size are given by that table; D and trimming were obtained from the DNA. The sample table contains about 11,000 clones; only one count was recorded for approximately 70% of them. The ten largest clones take up 15% to 20% of the sample.

After removal of 7 bases from V and 0 bases from J, the junction retains 22 bases not matched to a gene. The CDR3 numbers 20 residues from cysteine through phenylalanine. Only CDR3 DNA is held: 60 bases, read in frame from base 1. CDR1 and CDR2 are drawn from the germline V gene: MDHEN, SYDVKM. FACS was used to sort CD4+ or CD8+ cells into naive T cells (CD45RA+) and memory T cells (CD45RO+). A couple of healthy control subjects provided the T cells used for TCR sequencing. Unstimulated sorted T cell subsets were used as baseline controls for the mixed lymphocyte reactions. The Qiagen DNeasy Blood & Tissue Kit was used to extract genomic DNA.

The origin of this receptor is a human donor in good health. This sequence uses TRBV28 and TRBJ1-1, and 8 bases in between align with TRBD1. Sequencing was carried out using memory CD8+ T cells from blood. This specimen's cell subset or site label, per the study, means: CD45RO+ memory T cells. CDR3 region: CASNPQGALVPPSMNTEAFF. The DNA is as follows: TGTGCCAGCAACCCCCAGGGGGCGCTTGTCCCGCCATCCATGAACACTGAAGCTTTCTTT. The full variable domain, completed from the reference TRBV28 and TRBJ1-1 proteins outside the CDR3, reads DVKVTQSSRYLVKRTGEKVFLECVQDMDHENMFWYRQDPGLGLRLIYFSYDVKMKEKGDIPEGYSVSREKKERFSLILESASTNQTSMYLCASNPQGALVPPSMNTEAFFGQGTRLTVV.